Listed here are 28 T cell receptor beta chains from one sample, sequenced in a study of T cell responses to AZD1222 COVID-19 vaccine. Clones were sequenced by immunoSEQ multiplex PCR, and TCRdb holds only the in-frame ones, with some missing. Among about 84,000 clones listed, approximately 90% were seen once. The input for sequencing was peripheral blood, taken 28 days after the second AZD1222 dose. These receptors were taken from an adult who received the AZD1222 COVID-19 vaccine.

The chain's CDR3 is CASSQVPSYEQYF. The DNA for the CDR3 is TGTGCCAGCAGCCAAGTGCCCTCCTACGAGCAGTACTTC. The gene calls are TRBV3-1 (or the pseudogene TRBV3-2) and TRBJ2-7; the D is unclear. The V gene's germline CDR1 is LGHDT and CDR2 YNNKEL (reference sequence). V was clipped by 1 base and J by 0 bases, with 4 bases between them. The CDR3 length is 13 residues.

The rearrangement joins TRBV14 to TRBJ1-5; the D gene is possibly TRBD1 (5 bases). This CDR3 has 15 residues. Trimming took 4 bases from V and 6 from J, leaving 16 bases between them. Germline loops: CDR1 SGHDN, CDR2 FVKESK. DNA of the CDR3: TGTGCCAGCAGCCTAGCGAGGGGTCAGGGTCAGCCCCAGCATTTT. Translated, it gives CASSLARGQGQPQHF.

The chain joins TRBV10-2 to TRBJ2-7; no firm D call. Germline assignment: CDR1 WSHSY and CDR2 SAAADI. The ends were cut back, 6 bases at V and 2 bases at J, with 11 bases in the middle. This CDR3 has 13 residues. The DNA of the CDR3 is TGCGCCAGCAGACAGTTCGCGGCCTACGAGCAGTACTTC. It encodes CASRQFAAYEQYF.

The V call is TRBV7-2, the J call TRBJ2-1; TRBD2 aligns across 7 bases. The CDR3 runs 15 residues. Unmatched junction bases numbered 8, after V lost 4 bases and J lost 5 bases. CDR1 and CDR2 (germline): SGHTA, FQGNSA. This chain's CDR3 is CASSSDSAGDNEQFF. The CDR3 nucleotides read TGTGCCAGCAGCTCTGACAGCGCGGGGGACAATGAGCAGTTCTTC.

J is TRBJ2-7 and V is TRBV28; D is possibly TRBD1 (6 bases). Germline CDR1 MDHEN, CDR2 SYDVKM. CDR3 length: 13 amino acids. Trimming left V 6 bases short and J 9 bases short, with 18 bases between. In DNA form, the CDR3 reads TGTGCCAGCAGCCTACAGGGACCTAACGGGCAGTACTTC. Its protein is CASSLQGPNGQYF. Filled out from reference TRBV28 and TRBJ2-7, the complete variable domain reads DVKVTQSSRYLVKRTGEKVFLECVQDMDHENMFWYRQDPGLGLRLIYFSYDVKMKEKGDIPEGYSVSREKKERFSLILESASTNQTSMYLCASSLQGPNGQYFGPGTRLTVT.

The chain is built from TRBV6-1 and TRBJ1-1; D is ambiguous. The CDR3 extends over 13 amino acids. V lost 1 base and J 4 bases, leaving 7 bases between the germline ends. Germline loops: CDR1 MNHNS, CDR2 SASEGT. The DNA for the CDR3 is TGTGCCAGCAGTGAAGACCGGGGCACTGAAGCTTTCTTT. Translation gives CASSEDRGTEAFF.

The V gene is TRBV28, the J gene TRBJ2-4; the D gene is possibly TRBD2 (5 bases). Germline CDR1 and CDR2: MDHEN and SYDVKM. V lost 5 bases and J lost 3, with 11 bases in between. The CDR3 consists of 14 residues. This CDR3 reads CASSPPRGKNIQYF. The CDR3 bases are TGTGCCAGCAGTCCCCCACGGGGCAAAAACATTCAGTACTTC.

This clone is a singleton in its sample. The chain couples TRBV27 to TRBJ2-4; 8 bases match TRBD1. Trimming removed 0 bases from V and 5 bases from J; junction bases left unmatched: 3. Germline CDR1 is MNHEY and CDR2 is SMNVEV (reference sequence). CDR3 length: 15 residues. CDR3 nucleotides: TGTGCCAGCAGTTTATCTGGCAGGGGGCAAAACATTCAGTACTTC. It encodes CASSLSGRGQNIQYF.

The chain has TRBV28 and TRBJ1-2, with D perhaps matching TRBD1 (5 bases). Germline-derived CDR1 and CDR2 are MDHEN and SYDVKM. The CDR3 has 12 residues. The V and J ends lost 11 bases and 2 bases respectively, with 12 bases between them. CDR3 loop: CACLAGNYGYTF. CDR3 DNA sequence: TGTGCCTGCCTGGCAGGGAACTATGGCTACACCTTC.

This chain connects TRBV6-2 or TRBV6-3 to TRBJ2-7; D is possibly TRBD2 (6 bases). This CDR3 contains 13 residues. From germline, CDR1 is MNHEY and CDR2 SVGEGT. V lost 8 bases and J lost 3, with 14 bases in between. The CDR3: CASGSRGLYEQYF. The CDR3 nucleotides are TGTGCCAGCGGTTCGCGGGGCCTCTACGAGCAGTACTTC.

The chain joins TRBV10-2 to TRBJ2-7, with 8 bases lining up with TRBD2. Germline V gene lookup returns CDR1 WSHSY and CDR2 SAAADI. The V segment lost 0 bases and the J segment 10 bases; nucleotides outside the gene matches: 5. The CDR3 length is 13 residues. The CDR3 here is CASSESTSASQYF. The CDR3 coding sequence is TGCGCCAGCAGTGAGTCGACTAGCGCGTCTCAGTACTTC.

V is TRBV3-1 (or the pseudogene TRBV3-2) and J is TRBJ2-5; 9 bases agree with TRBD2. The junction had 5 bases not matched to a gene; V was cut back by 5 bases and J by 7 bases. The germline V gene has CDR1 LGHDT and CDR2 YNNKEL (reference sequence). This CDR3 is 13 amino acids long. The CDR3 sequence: CASSGGGGATQYF. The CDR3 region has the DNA TGTGCCAGCAGCGGCGGGGGGGGTGCGACCCAGTACTTC.

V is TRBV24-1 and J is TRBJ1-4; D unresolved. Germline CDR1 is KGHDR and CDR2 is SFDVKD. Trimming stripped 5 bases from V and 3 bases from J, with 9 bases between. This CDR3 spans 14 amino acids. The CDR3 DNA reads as TGTGCCACCAGTGTTTGCAGATCTAATGAAAAACTGTTTTTT. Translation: CATSVCRSNEKLFF.

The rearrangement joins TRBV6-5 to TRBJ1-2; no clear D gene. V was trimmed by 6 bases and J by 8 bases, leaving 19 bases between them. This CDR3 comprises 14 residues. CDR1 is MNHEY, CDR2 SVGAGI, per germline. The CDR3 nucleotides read TGTGCCAGCAGCCGTACAGAGGACTTCTACGGCTACACCTTC. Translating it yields CASSRTEDFYGYTF.

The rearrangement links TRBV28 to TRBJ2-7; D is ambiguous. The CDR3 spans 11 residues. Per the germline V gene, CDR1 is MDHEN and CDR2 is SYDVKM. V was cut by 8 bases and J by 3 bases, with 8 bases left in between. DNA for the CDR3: TGTGCCAGCGACGATCTCTACGAGCAGTACTTC. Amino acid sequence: CASDDLYEQYF.

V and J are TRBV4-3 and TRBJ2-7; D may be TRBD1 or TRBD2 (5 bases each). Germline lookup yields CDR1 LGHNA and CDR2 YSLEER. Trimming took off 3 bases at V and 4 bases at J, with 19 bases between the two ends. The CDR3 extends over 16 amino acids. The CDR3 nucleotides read TGCGCCAGCAGCCAGGGTACGGGACGGACCCAATACGAGCAGTACTTC. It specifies CASSQGTGRTQYEQYF.

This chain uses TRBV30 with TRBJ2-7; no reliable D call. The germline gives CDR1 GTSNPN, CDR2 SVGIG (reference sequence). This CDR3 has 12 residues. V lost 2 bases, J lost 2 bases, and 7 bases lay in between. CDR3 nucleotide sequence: TGTGCCTGGAGTCGAGGACCCTACGAGCAGTACTTC. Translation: CAWSRGPYEQYF.

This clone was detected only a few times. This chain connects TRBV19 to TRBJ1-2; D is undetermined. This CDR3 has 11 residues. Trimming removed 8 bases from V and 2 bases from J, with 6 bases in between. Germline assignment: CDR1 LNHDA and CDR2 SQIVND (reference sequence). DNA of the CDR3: TGTGCCAGTGGGCTAAACTATGGCTACACCTTC. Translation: CASGLNYGYTF.

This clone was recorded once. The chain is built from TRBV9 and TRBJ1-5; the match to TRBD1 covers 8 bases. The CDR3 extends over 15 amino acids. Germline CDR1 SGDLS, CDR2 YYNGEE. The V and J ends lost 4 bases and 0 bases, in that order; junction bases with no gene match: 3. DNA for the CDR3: TGTGCCAGCAGCCCGACAGGGGATAGCAATCAGCCCCAGCATTTT. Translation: CASSPTGDSNQPQHF.

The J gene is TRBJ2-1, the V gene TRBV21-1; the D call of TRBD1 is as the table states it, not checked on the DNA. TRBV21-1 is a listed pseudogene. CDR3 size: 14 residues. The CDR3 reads CASSTRQGNNEQFF. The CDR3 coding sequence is TGTGCCAGCAGCACTCGACAGGGAAACAATGAGCAGTTCTTC.

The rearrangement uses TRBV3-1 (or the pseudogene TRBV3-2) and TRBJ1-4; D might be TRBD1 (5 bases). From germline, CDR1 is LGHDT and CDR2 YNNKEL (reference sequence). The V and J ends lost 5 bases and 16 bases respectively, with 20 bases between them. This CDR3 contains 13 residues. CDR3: CASSSELRGQRFF. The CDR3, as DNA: TGTGCCAGCAGCTCGGAACTTCGGGGCCAGAGGTTTTTT.

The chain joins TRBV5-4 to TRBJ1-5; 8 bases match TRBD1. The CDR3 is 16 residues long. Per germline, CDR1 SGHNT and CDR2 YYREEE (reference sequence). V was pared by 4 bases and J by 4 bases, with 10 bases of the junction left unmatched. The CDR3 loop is CASSTQGAGKNQPQHF. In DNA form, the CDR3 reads TGTGCCAGCAGCACCCAGGGGGCGGGTAAAAATCAGCCCCAGCATTTT.

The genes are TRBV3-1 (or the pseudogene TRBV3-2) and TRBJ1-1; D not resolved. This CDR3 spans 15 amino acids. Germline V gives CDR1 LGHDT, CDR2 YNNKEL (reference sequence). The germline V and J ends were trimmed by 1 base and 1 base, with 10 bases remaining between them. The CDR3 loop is CASSQVGGGNTEAFF. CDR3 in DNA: TGTGCCAGCAGCCAAGTGGGAGGAGGGAACACTGAAGCTTTCTTT.

The CDR3 DNA sequence: TGTGCCAGCAGCTGGGGGACAGGTCGGAACACTGAAGCTTTCTTT. This gives the protein CASSWGTGRNTEAFF. This sequence joins TRBV5-4 and TRBJ1-1; TRBD1 matches 8 bases. Germline values: CDR1 SGHNT, CDR2 YYREEE (reference sequence). This CDR3 contains 15 residues. Germline trimming cut 3 bases from V and 1 base from J; bases unmatched to any gene: 5.

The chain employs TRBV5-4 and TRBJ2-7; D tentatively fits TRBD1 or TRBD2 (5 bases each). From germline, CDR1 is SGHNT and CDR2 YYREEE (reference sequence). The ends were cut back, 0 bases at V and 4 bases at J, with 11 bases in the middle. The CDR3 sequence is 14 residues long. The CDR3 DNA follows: TGTGCCAGCAGCTTGGATGGGGGTCGGTACGAGCAGTACTTC. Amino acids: CASSLDGGRYEQYF.

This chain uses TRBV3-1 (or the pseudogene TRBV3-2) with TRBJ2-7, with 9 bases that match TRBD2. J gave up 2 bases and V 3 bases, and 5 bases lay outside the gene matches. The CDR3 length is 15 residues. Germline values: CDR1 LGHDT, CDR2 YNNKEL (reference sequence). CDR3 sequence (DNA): TGTGCCAGCAGCCAGGACTTAGCGGGGGCCTACGAGCAGTACTTC. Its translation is CASSQDLAGAYEQYF.

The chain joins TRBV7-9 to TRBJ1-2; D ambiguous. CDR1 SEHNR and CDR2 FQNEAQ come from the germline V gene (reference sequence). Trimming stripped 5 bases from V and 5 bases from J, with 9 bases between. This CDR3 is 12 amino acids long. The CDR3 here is CASSREGYGYTF. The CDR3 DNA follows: TGTGCCAGCAGCCGTGAGGGTTATGGCTACACCTTC.

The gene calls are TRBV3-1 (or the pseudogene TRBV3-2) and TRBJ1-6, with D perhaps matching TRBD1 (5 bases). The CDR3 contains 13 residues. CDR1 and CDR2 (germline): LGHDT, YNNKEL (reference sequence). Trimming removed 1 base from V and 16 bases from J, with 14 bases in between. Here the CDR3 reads CASSQGGRLRLHF. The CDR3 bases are TGTGCCAGCAGCCAAGGGGGCAGGCTTCGACTCCACTTT.